Described below is a single T cell receptor (beta chain) sequence and its context. CDR1 is MNHEY, CDR2 SMNVEV, per germline (reference sequence). Trimming took off 3 bases at V and 7 bases at J, with 9 bases between the two ends. There are 12 residues in the CDR3. This sample was included in a study of cytomegalovirus exposure and HLA in healthy donors. The primer mix had 60 Vbeta and 13 Jbeta primers. Sequenced by immunoSEQ multiplex PCR; TCRdb stores in-frame clones only, minus some. In total, the table holds about 200,000 clones. The rearrangement uses TRBV27 and TRBJ1-2; tentatively, D is TRBD1 (5 bases). The clonotype comes from a woman in her 30s in good health and CMV-seropositive. Sequenced: PBMCs. CDR3 DNA sequence: TGTGCCAGCAGTTTTAAGGGGCGTGGCTACACCTTC. As protein: CASSFKGRGYTF.